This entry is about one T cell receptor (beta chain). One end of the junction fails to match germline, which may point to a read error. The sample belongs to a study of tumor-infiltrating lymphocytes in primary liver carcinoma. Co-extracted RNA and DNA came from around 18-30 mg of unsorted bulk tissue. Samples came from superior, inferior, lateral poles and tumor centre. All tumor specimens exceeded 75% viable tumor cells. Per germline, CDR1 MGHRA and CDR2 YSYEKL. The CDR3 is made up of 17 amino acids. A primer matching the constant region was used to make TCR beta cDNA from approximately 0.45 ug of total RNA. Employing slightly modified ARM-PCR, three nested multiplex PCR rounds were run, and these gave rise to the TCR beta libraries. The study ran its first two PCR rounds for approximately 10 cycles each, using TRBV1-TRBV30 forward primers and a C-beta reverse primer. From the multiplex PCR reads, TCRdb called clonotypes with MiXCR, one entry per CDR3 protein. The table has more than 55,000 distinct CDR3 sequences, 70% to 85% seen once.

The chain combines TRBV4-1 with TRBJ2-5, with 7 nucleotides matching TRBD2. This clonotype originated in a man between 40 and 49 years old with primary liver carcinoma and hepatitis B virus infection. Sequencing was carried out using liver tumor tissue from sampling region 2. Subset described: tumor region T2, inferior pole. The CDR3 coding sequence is TGCGCCAGCAGTCAAGGTCCCAGCGGGGCCCAGCAAGAGACCCAATACTTC. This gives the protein CASSQGPSGAQQETQYF.